This TCR beta chain was obtained from a study of read filtering for tumor transcriptome and immune sequencing. Across the study: Whole-transcriptome libraries were prepared after DNase treatment.

Notes on the study in general: In IR-seq, single-read clonotypes were about 81.9% of clonotypes but around 3.4% of reads.

This clonotype was counted many times. Its target is unknown. Molecular barcoded adaptors covering alpha/delta and beta/gamma chains were used on roughly 400 ng RNA. TCRdb fed the reads into MiXCR, producing one record per CDR3 protein. The sample records tens of thousands of distinct CDR3 sequences, approximately 12% being singletons. Trimming cost V 4 bases and J 2 bases; bases outside gene matches: 6. The CDR3 consists of 15 residues. Per germline, CDR1 SGHRS and CDR2 YFSETQ. The material sequenced was a population of CD138-negative cells sorted from bone marrow. J is TRBJ2-5 and V is TRBV5-1, with 9 positions matching TRBD2. The source of this sequence is a donor at least 40 years old with multiple myeloma. The DNA for the CDR3 is TGCGCCAGCAGCCTCGGGACTAGCAGGCAAGAGACCCAGTACTTC. Amino acids: CASSLGTSRQETQYF.